This TCR beta chain was captured in a study of T cell repertoires in cytomegalovirus infection. Study-level information: Selection of CMV epitopes for the study included recently identified HLA-C-restricted and well-studied HLA-B-restricted ones. Indicated by public TCR beta signatures were CMV infection and matching HLA type.

Study-wide points: Carriers of CMV plus the relevant HLA were identified by cumulative public TCR beta family frequency. HLA-C-restricted CMV-specific TCR beta clonotypes were dominant in the ex vivo response.

About this clonotype: Its specificity is not known.

TCRdb called the reads again in MiXCR, with one record for every CDR3 protein. This table holds approximately 500,000 distinct CDR3 sequences, roughly a third found once. The CDR3 is 15 amino acids. V shed 6 bases and J 3 bases; nucleotides not matched to a gene: 6. Per the germline V gene, CDR1 is MDHEN and CDR2 is SYDVKM. The sequence was collected from a human donor in good health (CMV status not recorded). Some clones in this sample may be carry-over from other donors' samples. This sample comprised cultured PBMCs, obtained from culture after CMV antigen stimulation. V and J are TRBV28 and TRBJ2-7; 12 bases align to TRBD2. The CDR3 region is CASRPTSGSLYEQYF. Here the CDR3 DNA reads TGTGCCAGCAGACCGACTAGCGGGAGTCTCTACGAGCAGTACTTC.